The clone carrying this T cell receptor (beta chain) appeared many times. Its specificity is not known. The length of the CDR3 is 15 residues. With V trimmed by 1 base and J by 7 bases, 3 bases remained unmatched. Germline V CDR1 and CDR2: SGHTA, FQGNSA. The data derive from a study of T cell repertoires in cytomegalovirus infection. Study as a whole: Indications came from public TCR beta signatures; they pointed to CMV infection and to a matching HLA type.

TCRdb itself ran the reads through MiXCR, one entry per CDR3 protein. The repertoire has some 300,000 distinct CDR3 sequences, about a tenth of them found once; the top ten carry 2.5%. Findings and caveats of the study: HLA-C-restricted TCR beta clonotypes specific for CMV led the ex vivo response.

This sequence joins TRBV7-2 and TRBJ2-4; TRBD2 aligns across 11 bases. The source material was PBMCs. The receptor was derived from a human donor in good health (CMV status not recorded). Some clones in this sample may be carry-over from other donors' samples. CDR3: CASSLEIAGGNIQYF. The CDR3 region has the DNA TGTGCCAGCAGCTTAGAGATAGCGGGAGGGAACATTCAGTACTTC. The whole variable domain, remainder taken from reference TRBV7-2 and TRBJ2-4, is GAGVSQSPSNKVTEKGKDVELRCDPISGHTALYWYRQSLGQGLEFLIYFQGNSAPDKSGLPSDRFSAERTGGSVSTLTIQRTQQEDSAVYLCASSLEIAGGNIQYFGAGTRLSVL.